This T cell receptor (beta chain) was documented in a study of immune cell composition in non-small cell lung cancer. Study at large: Histologic subtype was mainly adenocarcinoma or squamous cell carcinoma.

Study findings and constraints: Lung squamous cell carcinoma tumours had significantly higher top 10 clone scores and productive clonality than lung adenocarcinoma. Overall clonality, unlike maximal tumour-associated clone frequency, did not predict TIL reactivity.

The V end was cut by 10 bases, the J end by 5 bases, with 24 bases between. Germline loops: CDR1 MRHNA, CDR2 SNTAGT. This CDR3 has 16 residues. Sequenced by immunoSEQ multiplex PCR; TCRdb stores in-frame clones only, minus some. Of roughly 3,300 clones listed, about three quarters are singletons. Frozen unsorted single-cell suspensions supplied the genomic DNA. This clone has a single count. No antigen is known for it. Sequenced sample: lung tumor tissue. This chain links TRBV6-4 with TRBJ1-5; D may be TRBD1 (6 bases). The receptor was derived from a human donor with non-small cell lung cancer. As DNA, the CDR3 is TGTGCCACCTTTAGGGGGAGATCCTTATCCGATCAGCCCCAGCATTTT. Residues: CATFRGRSLSDQPQHF.